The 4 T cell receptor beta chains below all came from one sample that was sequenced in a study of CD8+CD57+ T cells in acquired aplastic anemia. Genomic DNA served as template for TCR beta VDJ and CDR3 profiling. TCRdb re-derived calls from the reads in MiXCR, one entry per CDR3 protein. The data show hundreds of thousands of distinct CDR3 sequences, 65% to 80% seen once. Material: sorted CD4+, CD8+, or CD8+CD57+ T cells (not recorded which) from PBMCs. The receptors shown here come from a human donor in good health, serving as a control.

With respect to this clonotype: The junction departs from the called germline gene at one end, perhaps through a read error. DNA for the CDR3: TGTGCCAGTAGTATAGCCCGCGGTCGGGATGAGCAGTCCTTC. The encoded protein is CASSIARGRDEQSF. The chain recombines TRBV19 with TRBJ2-1; a possible D gene is TRBD2 (5 bases). Germline CDR1 is LNHDA and CDR2 is SQIVND (reference sequence). The CDR3 is made up of 14 amino acids.

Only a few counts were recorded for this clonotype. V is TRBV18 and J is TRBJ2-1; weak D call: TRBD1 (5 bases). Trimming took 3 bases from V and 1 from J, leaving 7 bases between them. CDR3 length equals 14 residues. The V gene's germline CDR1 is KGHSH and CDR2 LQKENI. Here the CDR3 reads CASSPDISYNEQFF. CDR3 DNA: TGTGCCAGCTCACCGGACATATCCTACAATGAGCAGTTCTTC.

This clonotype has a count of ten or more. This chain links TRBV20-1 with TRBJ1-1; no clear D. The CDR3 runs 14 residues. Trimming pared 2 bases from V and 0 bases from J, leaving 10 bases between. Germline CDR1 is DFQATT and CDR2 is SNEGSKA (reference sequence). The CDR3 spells CSARSGRVNTEAFF. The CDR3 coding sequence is TGCAGTGCTAGATCCGGACGGGTGAACACTGAAGCTTTCTTT.

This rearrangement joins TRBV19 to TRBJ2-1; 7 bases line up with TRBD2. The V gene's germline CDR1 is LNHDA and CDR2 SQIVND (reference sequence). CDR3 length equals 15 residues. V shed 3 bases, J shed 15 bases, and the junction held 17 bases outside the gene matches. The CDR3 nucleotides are TGTGCCAGTAGTATCCGAAGCGGGGTGGACAAAAAACTGTTCTTC. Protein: CASSIRSGVDKKLFF.